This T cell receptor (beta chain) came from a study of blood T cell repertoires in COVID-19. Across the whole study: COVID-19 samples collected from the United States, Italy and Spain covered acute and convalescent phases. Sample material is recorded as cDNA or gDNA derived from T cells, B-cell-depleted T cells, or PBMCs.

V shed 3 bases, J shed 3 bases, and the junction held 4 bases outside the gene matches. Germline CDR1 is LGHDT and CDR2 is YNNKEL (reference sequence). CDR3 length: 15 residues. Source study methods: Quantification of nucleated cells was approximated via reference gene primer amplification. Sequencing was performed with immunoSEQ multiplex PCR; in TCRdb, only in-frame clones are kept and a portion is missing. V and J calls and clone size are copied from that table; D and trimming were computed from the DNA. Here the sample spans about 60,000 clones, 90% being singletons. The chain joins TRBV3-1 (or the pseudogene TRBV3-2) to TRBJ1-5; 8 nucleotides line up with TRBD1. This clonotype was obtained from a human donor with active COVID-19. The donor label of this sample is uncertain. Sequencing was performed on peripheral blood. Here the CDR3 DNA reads TGTGCCAGCAGCCAGGACAGGGCTAACAATCAGCCCCAGCATTTT. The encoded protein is CASSQDRANNQPQHF.